These 20 T cell receptor beta chains share one sample of origin, sequenced in a study of early stage breast cancer tumors. The assay was immunoSEQ multiplex PCR, and TCRdb's table has in-frame clones only and misses some. Among about 48,000 clones listed, around 83% were seen once. The source material was blood. These TCRs come from a person between 50 and 60 years old with breast cancer.

The gene calls are TRBV25-1 and TRBJ2-5, with D uncertain. TRBJ2-7 explains the end of the DNA better; the J call may be wrong. Per the germline V gene, CDR1 is MGHDK and CDR2 is SYGVNS. CDR3 length: 12 amino acids. The CDR3 DNA is TGTGCCAGCAGCGAAGTGTCCTACGAGCAGTACTTC. This translates into CASSEVSYEQYF.

The chain combines TRBV5-8 with TRBJ2-7; D is unclear. The CDR3 consists of 14 residues. The V and J ends lost 0 bases and 2 bases respectively, with 9 bases between them. Germline V gene lookup returns CDR1 SGHTS and CDR2 YDEGEE. CDR3 in amino acids: CASSLELGAYEQYF. CDR3 DNA sequence: TGTGCCAGCAGCTTGGAACTGGGCGCCTACGAGCAGTACTTC. Looking up the rest from reference TRBV5-8 and TRBJ2-7 gives the full variable domain: EAGVTQSPTHLIKTRGQQATLRCSPISGHTSVYWYQQALGLGLQFLLWYDEGEERNRGNFPPRFSGRQFPNYSSELNVNALELEDSALYLCASSLELGAYEQYFGPGTRLTVT.

The chain is built from TRBV19 and TRBJ2-7; 11 bases fit TRBD2. The CDR3 totals 14 residues. Germline CDR1 LNHDA, CDR2 SQIVND (reference sequence). With V trimmed by 2 bases and J by 5 bases, 2 bases remained unmatched. CDR3 nucleotide sequence: TGTGCCAGTAGTATAACTAGCGGGAGTGACGAGCAGTACTTC. Protein product: CASSITSGSDEQYF.

The J gene is TRBJ1-1, the V gene TRBV25-1; weak D call: TRBD1 (5 bases). This CDR3 comprises 16 residues. The V and J ends lost 2 bases and 8 bases respectively, with 21 bases between them. Germline V gene sequence: CDR1 MGHDK, CDR2 SYGVNS. This chain's CDR3 is CASSEILSDSAREAFF. DNA for the CDR3: TGTGCCAGCAGTGAAATCCTGTCTGACAGCGCGAGGGAAGCTTTCTTT.

The table lists this clone with a few counts. V is TRBV2 and J is TRBJ1-2; perhaps TRBD1 as D (6 bases). V was shortened by 2 bases and J by 5 bases, with 9 bases between the two germline ends. This CDR3 is built from 13 residues. The germline CDR1 and CDR2 sequences are SNHLY and FYNNEI. The CDR3 nucleotides read TGTGCCAGCAGTGAAAGGACAGCATATGGCTACACCTTC. It is translated as CASSERTAYGYTF.

This chain connects TRBV9 to TRBJ2-2; perhaps TRBD2 as D (6 bases). Germline CDR1 reads SGDLS; CDR2 reads YYNGEE. The CDR3 runs 15 residues. Trimming cost V 3 bases and J 4 bases, with 13 bases left between them. The CDR3 spells CASSDLEGSTGELFF. DNA of the CDR3: TGTGCCAGCAGCGACTTGGAGGGCAGCACCGGGGAGCTGTTTTTT.

This chain connects TRBV27 to TRBJ2-5; perhaps TRBD1 as D (6 bases). V dropped 6 bases and J dropped 1 base, with 12 bases sitting between them. Germline V gene data show CDR1 as MNHEY and CDR2 as SMNVEV (reference sequence). This CDR3 region has 14 residues. Written as DNA, the CDR3 is TGTGCCAGCAGAAGGTGGGGGCTCCAAGAGACCCAGTACTTC. Translated: CASRRWGLQETQYF.

The chain links TRBV18 to TRBJ1-2, with a possible D match to TRBD1 (6 bases). V lost 5 bases to trimming and J lost 2 bases, with 15 bases between them. Looked up from germline, CDR1 is KGHSH and CDR2 is LQKENI. The CDR3 runs 15 residues. The CDR3 DNA is TGTGCCAGCTCATTCACCGGGGGCGACAACTATGGCTACACCTTC. Residues: CASSFTGGDNYGYTF. Variable domain in full (rest from reference TRBV18 and TRBJ1-2): NAGVMQNPRHLVRRRGQEARLRCSPMKGHSHVYWYRQLPEEGLKFMVYLQKENIIDESGMPKERFSAEFPKEGPSILRIQQVVRGDSAAYFCASSFTGGDNYGYTFGSGTRLTVV.

The chain joins TRBV10-3 to TRBJ1-6, with TRBD1 identical over 8 bases. Trimming cost V 9 bases and J 7 bases; bases outside gene matches: 5. This CDR3 spans 13 amino acids. CDR1 and CDR2 from the germline V gene are ENHRY and SYGVKD. Here the CDR3 reads CAIGQGGNSPLHF. For the CDR3, the DNA is TGTGCCATTGGACAGGGTGGAAATTCACCCCTCCACTTT.

This chain uses TRBV18 with TRBJ2-5; D unclear. V lost 3 bases, J lost 2 bases, and 16 bases lay in between. The CDR3 runs to 16 residues. Germline CDR1 KGHSH, CDR2 LQKENI. The CDR3 loop is CASSPFLVAQQETQYF. CDR3 nucleotides: TGTGCCAGCTCACCTTTCCTCGTAGCTCAACAAGAGACCCAGTACTTC.

This chain links TRBV9 with TRBJ1-3; a possible D gene is TRBD1 (6 bases). The CDR3 length is 15 residues. Trimming shortened V by 4 bases and J by 7 bases, and 18 bases separated the two germline ends. CDR1 is SGDLS, CDR2 YYNGEE, per germline. CDR3: CASSPDRLGANTIYF. As DNA, the CDR3 is TGTGCCAGCAGCCCAGACAGGCTAGGAGCCAACACCATATATTTT.

V gene TRBV27 combines with J gene TRBJ1-2, with D perhaps matching TRBD1 (6 bases). The CDR3 consists of 14 residues. CDR1 is MNHEY and CDR2 is SMNVEV in the germline V gene (reference sequence). V gave up 5 bases and J gave up 4 bases, with 14 bases separating them. CDR3 sequence: CASSPVGGGYGYTF. CDR3 in DNA: TGTGCCAGCAGTCCGGTAGGAGGGGGCTATGGCTACACCTTC.

The chain carries TRBV15 and TRBJ2-1, with TRBD2 matching 9 bases. The germline V gene encodes CDR1 LNHNV and CDR2 YYDKDF (reference sequence). The trim removed 8 bases at V and 7 bases at J, leaving 15 bases unmatched. CDR3 size: 16 residues. CDR3: CATGLAGRGWKNEQFF. The CDR3 bases are TGTGCCACCGGGCTAGCGGGAAGGGGATGGAAAAATGAGCAGTTCTTC.

The CDR3 reads CASGGYSNQPQHF. CDR3 DNA: TGTGCCAGCGGCGGATATAGCAATCAGCCCCAGCATTTT. This sequence joins TRBV6-5 and TRBJ1-5; D unresolved. The germline gives CDR1 MNHEY, CDR2 SVGAGI. The CDR3 runs 13 residues. Trimming stripped 8 bases from V and 0 bases from J, with 8 bases between.

This sequence joins TRBV7-2 and TRBJ2-4; the D call may be TRBD1 or TRBD2 (6 bases each). Germline V gene sequence: CDR1 SGHTA, CDR2 FQGNSA. Trimming took off 1 base at V and 4 bases at J, with 17 bases between the two ends. CDR3 length equals 17 residues. The CDR3 loop reads CASSLVSEGDSKNIQYF. The CDR3 DNA reads TGTGCCAGCAGCTTAGTGTCAGAGGGGGACTCTAAAAACATTCAGTACTTC.

V usage is TRBV7-9 and J usage is TRBJ1-5, with no clear D. V dropped 1 base and J dropped 7 bases, with 14 bases sitting between them. Germline CDR1 SEHNR, CDR2 FQNEAQ (reference sequence). This CDR3 is 15 amino acids long. The CDR3, as DNA: TGTGCCAGCAGCTTAGGTCGGAGACCGGGACAGCCCCAGCATTTT. Translated, it gives CASSLGRRPGQPQHF. Looking up the rest from reference TRBV7-9 and TRBJ1-5 gives the full variable domain: DTGVSQNPRHKITKRGQNVTFRCDPISEHNRLYWYRQTLGQGPEFLTYFQNEAQLEKSRLLSDRFSAERPKGSFSTLEIQRTEQGDSAMYLCASSLGRRPGQPQHFGDGTRLSIL.

The count of this clone is one. This chain uses TRBV7-2 with TRBJ2-7; a weak D match, TRBD2 (5 bases). Trimming removed 2 bases from V and 4 bases from J, with 15 bases in between. In germline, CDR1 is SGHTA, CDR2 FQGNSA. The CDR3 runs to 15 residues. In DNA form, the CDR3 reads TGTGCCAGCAGCTTAACGCTCGGTGAGGGATACGAGCAGTACTTC. Its protein is CASSLTLGEGYEQYF.

The chain joins TRBV7-9 to TRBJ2-5; D gene uncertain. Trimming took 5 bases from V and 9 from J, leaving 10 bases between them. The CDR3 extends over 11 amino acids. The germline CDR1 and CDR2 sequences are SEHNR and FQNEAQ (reference sequence). As DNA, the CDR3 is TGTGCCAGCAGCACCCTCGAGGCCCAGTACTTC. This translates into CASSTLEAQYF.

The rearrangement uses TRBV5-1 and TRBJ1-1, with D uncertain. This CDR3 comprises 12 residues. V was trimmed by 4 bases and J by 6 bases, leaving 10 bases between them. Germline V lookup: CDR1 SGHRS, CDR2 YFSETQ. DNA of the CDR3: TGCGCCAGCAGCCCCAATAGGGCTGAAGCTTTCTTT. Its protein is CASSPNRAEAFF.

The table lists this clone with a few counts. V and J are TRBV10-1 and TRBJ1-1; D not resolved. This CDR3 is 13 amino acids long. V was shortened by 3 bases and J by 10 bases, with 15 bases between the two germline ends. From germline, CDR1 is WNHNN and CDR2 SYGVQD (reference sequence). CDR3 loop: CASSDREGWRAFF. The CDR3 DNA follows: TGCGCCAGCAGTGACCGAGAGGGTTGGAGAGCTTTCTTT.